The clone carrying this TCR beta chain was counted only a few times. Its specificity is not known. This record comes from a study of OX40 agonist ivuxolimab in advanced cancers. Study findings and constraints: The 0.1-3.0 mg/kg partial responders had among the lowest clonal expansion.

In germline, CDR1 is SGHVS, CDR2 FQNEAQ. The CDR3 extends over 13 amino acids. The V and J ends lost 7 bases and 4 bases respectively, with 13 bases between them. TCRdb's table, derived via immunoSEQ multiplex PCR, lists solely in-frame clones and lacks some. In the table there are more than 45,000 clones, 70% to 80% of which are singletons. The material sequenced was CD4+ or CD8+ T cells sorted from blood, taken in a trial of the OX40 agonist ivuxolimab. The clonotype originates from an adult with an advanced solid tumor such as melanoma, head and neck, liver or kidney cancer. The genes are TRBV7-8 and TRBJ2-5; the D gene is possibly TRBD1 (5 bases). The CDR3 reads CASTLGRGETQYF. CDR3 bases: TGTGCCAGCACCCTTGGAAGGGGAGAGACCCAGTACTTC.